This TCR beta chain was captured in a study of T cell responses to AZD1222 COVID-19 vaccine. Sequencing used immunoSEQ multiplex PCR; TCRdb keeps in-frame clones, though not all of them. In the table there are roughly 99,000 clones, about 90% of which are singletons. The sample was peripheral blood, taken on day 0 of AZD1222 vaccination. This TCR was recovered from an adult in good health.

The CDR3 DNA follows: TGCAGTGCTAGTATGATGCGCACTGAAGCTTTCTTT. Its translation: CSASMMRTEAFF. The chain carries TRBV20-1 and TRBJ1-1; D is unclear. This CDR3 region has 12 residues. V was shortened by 3 bases and J by 4 bases, with 9 bases between the two germline ends. Germline CDR1 is DFQATT and CDR2 is SNEGSKA (reference sequence).